This T cell receptor beta chain was identified in a study of human T cells and chemical hapten exposure (dated by TCRdb to the early 2020s). Regarding the research as a whole: For sensitization, 2% DPC in acetone was applied to a 2 cm by 2 cm area of upper inner arm skin. Peripheral blood TCR repertoire changes were tracked in vivo in alopecia patients during primary and secondary sensitization to the hapten diphenylcyclopropenone (DPC). Twenty-nine alopecia patients gave blood for TCR sequencing at one to four time points (pre-sensitization, 2, 6 and 24 weeks). Throughout the study period of roughly 24 weeks, patients also received therapeutic DPC doses to the scalp every week. Libraries were pooled for sequencing, and variation in per-sample TCR yields was attributed mainly to small differences in library volumes within the pool. The mostly female patient cohort included alopecia areata with under or over 50% scalp involvement, alopecia totalis and alopecia universalis. Patient blood was sampled pre-sensitization (week 0) and at 2, 6 and about 24 weeks after DPC sensitization. Patch tests used Finn chambers with 0.01% DPC on the upper back, scored after 6 days by International Contact Dermatitis Research Group standards. The research as a whole found: Because all patients had alopecia, a presumed autoimmune disease, the immune response of the patients might differ from that of healthy individuals. Patch test score correlated positively with the number of PT1 expanded TCRs, reaching significance at thresholds 8, 16 and 32 but not at 4. DPC sensitization did not change the number of TCRs with a frequency above 1 in 1000, and there was no evidence of changes in global repertoire structure. Repeated subsampling changed both the strength of the expansion versus patch-test correlation and the threshold at which that correlation became significant. Significantly more large CDR3 similarity clusters were formed by expanded TCRs than by pre-sensitization or healthy control sets, consistent with antigen-driven responses.

The library was prepared using RACE. The sequencing machine was a NextSeq 500. Library preparation attached unique molecular identifiers to individual cDNA molecules for quantitative, reproducible TCR counting. Each blood RNA sample was used to sequence both TCR alpha and TCR beta chains. Concerning the study's data processing: Samples had a median of about 96,000 TCRs, with a range from roughly 20,000 to 700,000. The Decombinator software suite was used to annotate V, J and CDR3 in the TCR reads. Every sample was subsampled to the same number of TCRs (28,000) for the PS versus PT1 abundance plots. TCRs were defined as expanded if absent before sensitization and observed at least eight times at the 2-week time point. In-frame beta chains were kept once TCRdb had trimmed the public reads at Q25 with fastp and called clones with MiXCR. Identical CDR3 protein sequences are pooled into one entry, listed with their most common genes and DNA. The V and J calls follow TCRdb's processing rather than the paper's. Present in this sample are about 80,000 distinct CDR3 sequences, 11% of which were seen just once. The top ten constitute 1.5% to 2% of the sample.

At the junction V is shortened by 1 base and J by 4 bases, with 9 bases in between. The CDR3 goes from the cysteine to the phenylalanine over 14 residues. The DNA shown is the 42-base CDR3, in frame from base 1. In the germline V gene, CDR1 corresponds to MDHEN and CDR2 to SYDVKM. This specimen's time point label, per the study, means: patch test 2, 6 weeks after DPC sensitization. The treatment or condition label of this sample denotes: therapeutic diphenylcyclopropenone sensitization with weekly scalp DPC. Blood at each patch-test visit was drawn before the patch test was applied. Patients were considered eligible if aged 18 to 70, diagnosed with alopecia and deemed suitable for DPC therapy, and patients were excluded if pregnant. Unfractionated whole blood was collected in Tempus Blood RNA tubes, and total RNA was extracted from that blood. This clonotype was picked up many times. Its binding antigen is unknown. Base qualities were left out, and no much larger clone turns up one base away.

Specimen: whole blood, collected in connection with sensitization to the hapten diphenylcyclopropenone (DPC). This receptor chain uses TRBV28 and TRBJ2-3; a tentative D match to TRBD1 spans 5 bases. The TCR comes from a man younger than 35 with alopecia areata. Some clones in this sample may be carry-over from other donors' samples. Read as DNA, the sequence is TGTGCCAGCAGTTTATCACAGGCTTCAGATACGCAGTATTTT. It translates as CASSLSQASDTQYF.